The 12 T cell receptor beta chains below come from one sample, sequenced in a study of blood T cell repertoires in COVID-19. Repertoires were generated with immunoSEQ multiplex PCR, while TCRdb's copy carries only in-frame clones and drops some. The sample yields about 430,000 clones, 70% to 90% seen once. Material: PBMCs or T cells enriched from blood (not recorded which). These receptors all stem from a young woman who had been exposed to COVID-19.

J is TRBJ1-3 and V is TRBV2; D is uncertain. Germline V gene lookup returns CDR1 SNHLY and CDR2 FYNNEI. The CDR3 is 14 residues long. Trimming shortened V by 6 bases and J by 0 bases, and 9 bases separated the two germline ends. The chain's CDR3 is CASSPISSGNTIYF. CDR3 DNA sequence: TGTGCCAGCAGCCCAATTTCCTCTGGAAACACCATATATTTT.

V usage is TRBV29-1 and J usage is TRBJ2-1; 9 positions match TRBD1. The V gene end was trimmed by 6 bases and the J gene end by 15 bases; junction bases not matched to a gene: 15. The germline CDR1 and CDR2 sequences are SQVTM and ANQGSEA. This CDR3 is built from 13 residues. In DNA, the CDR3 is TGCAGCGTCGACAGTACAACAGGGGGCTGGTTGTTCTTC. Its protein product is CSVDSTTGGWLFF.

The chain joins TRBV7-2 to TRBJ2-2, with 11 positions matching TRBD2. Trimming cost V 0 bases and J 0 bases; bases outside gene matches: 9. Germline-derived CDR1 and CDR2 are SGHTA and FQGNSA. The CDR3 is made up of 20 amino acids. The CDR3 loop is CASSLAPGLAGGTNTGELFF. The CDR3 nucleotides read TGTGCCAGCAGCTTAGCGCCTGGGCTAGCGGGAGGCACGAACACCGGGGAGCTGTTTTTT.

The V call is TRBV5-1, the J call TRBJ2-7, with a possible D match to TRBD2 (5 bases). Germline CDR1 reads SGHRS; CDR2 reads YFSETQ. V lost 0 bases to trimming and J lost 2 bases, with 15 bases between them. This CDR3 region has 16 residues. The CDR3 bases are TGCGCCAGCAGCTTGGCCAGCTCTAGCAGCCCCTACGAGCAGTACTTC. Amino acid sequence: CASSLASSSSPYEQYF.

Here the CDR3 reads CASSLRTSGMFSYEQYF. The CDR3 region has the DNA TGTGCCAGCAGCTTACGGACTAGCGGGATGTTCTCCTACGAGCAGTACTTC. V usage is TRBV5-4 and J usage is TRBJ2-7; TRBD2 matches 12 bases. Germline V lookup: CDR1 SGHNT, CDR2 YYREEE (reference sequence). The CDR3 has 17 residues. V shed 2 bases, J shed 0 bases, and the junction held 6 bases outside the gene matches. Full variable domain (outside the CDR3, taken from reference TRBV5-4 and TRBJ2-7): ETGVTQSPTHLIKTRGQQVTLRCSSQSGHNTVSWYQQALGQGPQFIFQYYREEENGRGNFPPRFSGLQFPNYSSELNVNALELDDSALYLCASSLRTSGMFSYEQYFGPGTRLTVT.

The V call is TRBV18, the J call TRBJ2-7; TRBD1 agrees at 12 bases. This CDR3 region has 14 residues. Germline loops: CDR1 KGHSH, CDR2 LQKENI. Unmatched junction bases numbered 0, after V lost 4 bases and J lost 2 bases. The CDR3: CASSRDRGPYEQYF. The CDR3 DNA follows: TGTGCCAGCTCACGGGACAGGGGGCCCTACGAGCAGTACTTC.

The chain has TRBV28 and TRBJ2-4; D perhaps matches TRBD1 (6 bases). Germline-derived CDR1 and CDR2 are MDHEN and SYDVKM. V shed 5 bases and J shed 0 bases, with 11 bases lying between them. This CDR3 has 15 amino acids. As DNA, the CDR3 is TGTGCCAGCAGTAAGGACAGCATAGCCAAAAACATTCAGTACTTC. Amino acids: CASSKDSIAKNIQYF. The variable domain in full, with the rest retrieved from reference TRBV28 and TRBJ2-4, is DVKVTQSSRYLVKRTGEKVFLECVQDMDHENMFWYRQDPGLGLRLIYFSYDVKMKEKGDIPEGYSVSREKKERFSLILESASTNQTSMYLCASSKDSIAKNIQYFGAGTRLSVL.

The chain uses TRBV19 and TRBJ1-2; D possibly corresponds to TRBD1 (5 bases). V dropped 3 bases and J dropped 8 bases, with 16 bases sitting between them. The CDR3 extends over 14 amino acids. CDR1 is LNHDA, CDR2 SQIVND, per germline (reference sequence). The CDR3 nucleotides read TGTGCCAGTAGTATGGTGCCGGAGGGGAAGGGCTACACCTTC. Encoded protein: CASSMVPEGKGYTF.

The CDR3 reads CASSLALLAGVSTDTQYF. DNA for the CDR3: TGTGCCAGCAGCTTAGCGCTATTAGCGGGAGTCTCTACAGATACGCAGTATTTT. The chain is built from TRBV7-2 and TRBJ2-3, with TRBD2 identical over 9 bases. Germline assignment: CDR1 SGHTA and CDR2 FQGNSA. There are 18 residues in the CDR3. V lost 0 bases to trimming and J lost 3 bases; unmatched junction nucleotides: 10.

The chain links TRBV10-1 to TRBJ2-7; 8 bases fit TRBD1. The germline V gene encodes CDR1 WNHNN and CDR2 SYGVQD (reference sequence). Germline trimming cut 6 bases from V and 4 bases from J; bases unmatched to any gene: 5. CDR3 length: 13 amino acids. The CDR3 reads CASRWQGAYEQYF. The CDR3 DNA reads TGCGCCAGCAGGTGGCAGGGGGCGTACGAGCAGTACTTC.

The CDR3 region has the DNA TGCGCCAGCAGCCCGAGGTGGCTAGCGGAGTACAATGAGCAGTTCTTC. As protein: CASSPRWLAEYNEQFF. The chain carries TRBV4-1 and TRBJ2-1; TRBD2 aligns across 7 bases. The CDR3 spans 16 residues. V dropped 4 bases and J dropped 4; count of bases not matched to a gene: 10. CDR1 is MGHRA and CDR2 is YSYEKL in the germline V gene.

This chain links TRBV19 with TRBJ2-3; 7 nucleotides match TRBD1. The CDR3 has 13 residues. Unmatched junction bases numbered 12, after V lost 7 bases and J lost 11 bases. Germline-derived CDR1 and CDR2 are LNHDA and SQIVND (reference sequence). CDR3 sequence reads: CASTPRGQDQQYF. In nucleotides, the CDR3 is TGTGCCAGTACCCCTAGAGGACAGGATCAGCAGTATTTT.